This is a list of T cell receptor beta chains from one sample in a study of T cells in Graves' hyperthyroidism and ophthalmopathy. TCRdb itself ran the multiplex PCR reads through MiXCR, one entry per CDR3 protein. The sample comprises 300,000 to 400,000 distinct CDR3 sequences, over 20% of which are singletons, and around half rests with the top ten. The sequenced sample was blood. The receptors here all came from a woman aged 50 to 65 with Graves' hyperthyroidism. Each CDR3 is given with its conserved first and last residue. The D gene is left open where the match is weak. Not all rows give a size; the values are once, few, many and, for expanded clones, a class.

D gene	clone size	V gene	CDR3 length	J gene	CDR3 DNA	CDR3 protein
TRBD2	many	TRBV7-3	16	TRBJ2-1	TGTGCCAGCAGCCCGTGGGGAGCGGGAGGGCCTGGTGAGCAGTTCTTC	CASSPWGAGGPGEQFF
NA	many	TRBV13	15	TRBJ2-1	TGTGCCAGCAGCCAGCCAGGAGTCTCCTACAATGAGCAGTTCTTC	CASSQPGVSYNEQFF
NA	NA	TRBV6-1	14	TRBJ1-5	TGTGCCAGCACCCTGGAGGGGAGTAATCAGCCCCAGCATTTT	CASTLEGSNQPQHF
NA	many	TRBV6-5	16	TRBJ2-5	TGTGCCAGCAGTTACTCGTTTTTCCAGGGTAAAGAGACCCAGTACTTC	CASSYSFFQGKETQYF
TRBD2	few	TRBV4-2	17	TRBJ2-7	TGTGCCAGCAGCCAAGGAGAACTAGCGGGGACCTCCTACGAGCAGTACTTC	CASSQGELAGTSYEQYF
TRBD1	many	TRBV28	15	TRBJ1-1	TGTGCCAGCAGTCCTGGGGACAGGGGGATCTTTGAAGCTTTCTTT	CASSPGDRGIFEAFF
TRBD2	many	TRBV20-1	16	TRBJ2-7	TGCAGTGCTAGAGCCCCTAGCGGGGGTTCCTCCTACGAGCAGTACTTC	CSARAPSGGSSYEQYF
TRBD1	many	TRBV6-1	15	TRBJ1-5	TGTGCCAGCAGTGATCGGGGACAGGGAAATCAGCCCCAGCATTTT	CASSDRGQGNQPQHF
NA	many	TRBV28	14	TRBJ1-2	TGTGCCAGCAGTTCCGAGAACCTATTCTATGGCTACACCTTC	CASSSENLFYGYTF
NA	NA	TRBV5-1	15	TRBJ1-4	TGCGCCAGCAGCTTGGAGGGACATACTAATGAAAAACTGTTTTTT	CASSLEGHTNEKLFF
NA	NA	TRBV6-1	14	TRBJ2-6	TGTGCCAGCAGTGATAGTGCTGGGGCCAACGTCCTGACTTTC	CASSDSAGANVLTF